Listed below are T cell receptor beta chains from one sample, sequenced in a study of T cell changes during pregnancy in multiple sclerosis. Repertoires were generated with immunoSEQ multiplex PCR, while TCRdb's copy carries only in-frame clones and drops some. The table includes tens of thousands of clones, roughly 91% detected once. The material sequenced was peripheral blood, taken in the third trimester of pregnancy. The receptors stem from a female donor in good health, enrolled as a control in a pregnancy study. Each CDR3 is given with its conserved first and last residue. A D gene is named only where the DNA matches it firmly. For some rows the clone size is stated as once, few or many, or as a class when expanded; others skip it.

>TRBJ1-3|TRBD1|TRBV10-3|17|once
TGTGCCATCGGGACAGGGAACCCGGTTAACCCTGGAAACACCATATATTTT
CAIGTGNPVNPGNTIYF
>TRBJ1-1|.|TRBV7-9|12|once
TGTGCCAGCAGCTTAGGCGGAGCTGAAGCTTTCTTT
CASSLGGAEAFF
>TRBJ2-7|.|TRBV29-1|15|.
TGCAGCGTTGAAACTGGAGACAGGCCTGGGCACGAGCAGTACTTC
CSVETGDRPGHEQYF
>TRBJ2-3|.|TRBV7-2|16|.
TGTGCCAGCAGCCCGCTTGGTGGTTCGGTATCAGATACGCAGTATTTT
CASSPLGGSVSDTQYF
>TRBJ2-5|.|TRBV7-2|14|.
TGTGCCAGCAGCAGCCATGGCCCTAGGGAGACCCAGTACTTC
CASSSHGPRETQYF
>TRBJ1-1|.|TRBV5-1|14|once
TGCGCCAGCAAGGTCGGGGGGAAGAACACTGAAGCTTTCTTT
CASKVGGKNTEAFF
>TRBJ1-1|.|TRBV5-6|16|once
TGTGCCAGCAGCGTACCAGCCCTAGATATGAACACTGAAGCTTTCTTT
CASSVPALDMNTEAFF
>TRBJ1-1|.|TRBV28|14|.
TGTGCCAGCAGACATGGCGGGGATCGGGCTGAAGCTTTCTTT
CASRHGGDRAEAFF
>TRBJ1-5|.|TRBV15|21|.
TGTGCCACCAGCAGAGATAAAAAGTGGAGGGGACGGGGAACAAGCAATCAGCCCCAGCATTTT
CATSRDKKWRGRGTSNQPQHF
>TRBJ2-1|.|TRBV6-1|14|once
TGTGCCAGCAGTGAACGTGATACAGGATTTGAGCAGTTCTTC
CASSERDTGFEQFF
>TRBJ2-7|TRBD1|TRBV7-9|12|few
TGTGCCAGCAGGGACAGGGTCGACGAGCAGTACTTC
CASRDRVDEQYF
>TRBJ2-2|TRBD2|TRBV7-2|15|once
TGTGCCAGCAGTTTCTACCGCGGGGGCACCGGGGAGCTGTTTTTT
CASSFYRGGTGELFF
>TRBJ1-1|.|TRBV18|14|.
TGTGCCAGCTCACGGGCAGTCTCAAACACTGAAGCTTTCTTT
CASSRAVSNTEAFF
>TRBJ2-7|TRBD2|TRBV5-1|14|.
TGCGCCAGCCGCTTAGCGGGGAATATGGGCGAGCAGTACTTC
CASRLAGNMGEQYF
>TRBJ1-6|.|TRBV5-1|16|.
TGCGCCAGCAGCTTGGGACAGAACTCCTATAATTCACCCCTCCACTTT
CASSLGQNSYNSPLHF
>TRBJ2-7|.|TRBV28|13|once
TGTGCCAGCAGCCCTGTTTTGCAGAACGAGCAGTACTTC
CASSPVLQNEQYF
>TRBJ2-1|.|TRBV4-1|16|once
TGCGCCAGCAGCCAGGGGGCGGGCTCTTCCTACAATGAGCAGTTCTTC
CASSQGAGSSYNEQFF
>TRBJ1-2|.|TRBV6-6|16|.
TGTGCCAGCAGTTACTCATCCACAGGAGCTAACTATGGCTACACCTTC
CASSYSSTGANYGYTF
>TRBJ1-6|.|TRBV6-6|14|.
TGTGCCAGCGGCCCTGGGCCCCATAATTCACCCCTCCACTTT
CASGPGPHNSPLHF
>TRBJ1-1|.|TRBV5-4|12|.
TGTGCCAGCAGCTCACCCTCAGGGGAAGCTTTCTTT
CASSSPSGEAFF
>TRBJ2-7|.|TRBV6-1|14|.
TGTGCCAGCAGTGAACACGGTTTCACCGACGAGCAGTACTTC
CASSEHGFTDEQYF
>TRBJ2-2|TRBD1|TRBV6-5|14|.
TGTGCCAGCAGTTACACTACAGGGGCCGGGGAGCTGTTTTTT
CASSYTTGAGELFF
>TRBJ2-2|.|TRBV2|14|few
TGTGCCAGCAGCCTAACTCGGAGTGCCGGGGAGCTGTTTTTT
CASSLTRSAGELFF
>TRBJ2-1|.|TRBV9|13|.
TGTGCCAGCAGCGTACGGGGTCCGAATGAGCAGTTCTTC
CASSVRGPNEQFF
>TRBJ2-2|TRBD1|TRBV19|13|.
TGTGCCGGTTCGACAGGGTACACCGGGGAGCTGTTTTTT
CAGSTGYTGELFF
>TRBJ2-4|TRBD1|TRBV5-4|14|once
TGTGCCAGCAGCCTTAGGGGACAGGAGAACATTCAGTACTTC
CASSLRGQENIQYF
>TRBJ1-1|TRBD1|TRBV10-3|14|.
TGTGCCATCAGTGGATACCAGGGGGCCTTCGAAGCTTTCTTT
CAISGYQGAFEAFF
>TRBJ2-7|TRBD1|TRBV30|13|.
TGTGCCTGGAGAGGGGACAGGGGCTACGAGCAGTACTTC
CAWRGDRGYEQYF
>TRBJ2-2|TRBD2|TRBV6-5|15|.
TGTGCCAGCAGTTACCGGGGGGTAGAGAACGGGGAGCTGTTTTTT
CASSYRGVENGELFF
>TRBJ2-7|TRBD1|TRBV5-6|15|.
TGTGCCAGCAGCGAACCCCGGGACAGGGGGCTTGAGCAGTACTTC
CASSEPRDRGLEQYF
>TRBJ2-3|TRBD2|TRBV4-3|16|.
TGCGCCAGCAGCCAAGGGCCAGCGGGAGGTTTCGATACGCAGTATTTT
CASSQGPAGGFDTQYF
>TRBJ1-1|.|TRBV20-1|11|few
TGCAGTGCAGCAGAGGACACTGAAGCTTTCTTT
CSAAEDTEAFF
>TRBJ1-1|TRBD1|TRBV27|12|few
TGTGCCAGCAGTGTTGACAGGGGTGAAGCTTTCTTT
CASSVDRGEAFF
>TRBJ1-1|.|TRBV6-1|11|.
TGTGCCAGCAGTCAGTCTGTTGAAGCTTTCTTT
CASSQSVEAFF
>TRBJ1-5|.|TRBV7-9|13|few
TGTGCCAGCAGCTTAGAACGCGGCCAGCCCCAGCATTTT
CASSLERGQPQHF
>TRBJ1-4|.|TRBV19|16|.
TGTGCCAGTAGTATTGGGACACGTGCAACTAATGAAAAACTGTTTTTT
CASSIGTRATNEKLFF
>TRBJ1-1|TRBD1|TRBV28|15|.
TGTGCCAGCAGTTTCCTACAGGGGGCTTATACTGAAGCTTTCTTT
CASSFLQGAYTEAFF
>TRBJ1-5|TRBD1|TRBV7-2|16|.
TGTGCCAGCAGCCCCCGGACAGGGGGCGTTGGTCAGCCCCAGCATTTT
CASSPRTGGVGQPQHF
>TRBJ1-1|.|TRBV9|14|.
TGTGCCAGCAGCGCTTTAGTGGTCCCCACTGAAGCTTTCTTT
CASSALVVPTEAFF
>TRBJ2-1|TRBD2|TRBV6-1|14|.
TGTGCCAGCAGTGAGGGACTAGCGACGAATGAGCAGTTCTTC
CASSEGLATNEQFF
>TRBJ2-1|TRBD1|TRBV27|16|.
TGTGCCAGCAGTTTACCCGGGACAGTCTCCTACAATGAGCAGTTCTTC
CASSLPGTVSYNEQFF
>TRBJ2-5|.|TRBV18|15|.
TGTGCCAGCTCACCACCGGGTTCAGGGCCGGAGACCCAGTACTTC
CASSPPGSGPETQYF
>TRBJ2-1|TRBD2|TRBV4-2|15|.
TGTGCCAGCAGCCAAGAGGGAGGGCGGCACAATGAGCAGTTCTTC
CASSQEGGRHNEQFF
>TRBJ2-1|TRBD1|TRBV5-5|16|.
TGTGCCAGCAGCTCTAAAGACAGGGGAAGCTACAATGAGCAGTTCTTC
CASSSKDRGSYNEQFF
>TRBJ2-7|.|TRBV5-4|16|.
TGTGCCAGCAGCTCTCAGGCAGGGGTACTCTCCTACGAGCAGTACTTC
CASSSQAGVLSYEQYF
>TRBJ1-1|.|TRBV5-1|13|.
TGCGCCAGCAGCACGGGGGGAAATCGGGAAGCTTTCTTT
CASSTGGNREAFF
>TRBJ2-7|TRBD2|TRBV5-1|15|.
TGCGCCAGCAGCGCGCGGGGGACTAGCGTATACGAGCAGTACTTC
CASSARGTSVYEQYF
>TRBJ2-3|TRBD1|TRBV5-1|16|.
TGCGCCAGCAGCGCCGGACAGGGACCTAGCACAGATACGCAGTATTTT
CASSAGQGPSTDTQYF
>TRBJ1-4|.|TRBV7-9|15|once
TGTGCCAGCAGCTTAGTTGGCAGGGAGGAAGGAAAACTGTTTTTT
CASSLVGREEGKLFF
>TRBJ1-6|TRBD1|TRBV6-5|14|.
TGTGCCAGCAGTCCGGACAGGGGGAGATCACCCCTCCACTTT
CASSPDRGRSPLHF
>TRBJ1-4|.|TRBV18|14|.
TGTGCCAGCTCATCCGGGGAAGCTAATGAAAAACTGTTTTTT
CASSSGEANEKLFF